These 22 T cell receptor beta chains were sequenced from one sample in a study of T cell responses to AZD1222 COVID-19 vaccine (dated by TCRdb to the early 2020s). Libraries came from the immunoSEQ multiplex PCR assay. TCRdb retrieved this table from immuneACCESS and kept in-frame rearrangements only. Not all clones are present; in checked studies, unresolved V genes account for under half, and no reason is known for the remainder. The sample has some 150,000 clones on record, 88% of them singletons. The ten largest make up about 3.4% of the sample. The time point tag for this specimen amounts to: baseline before first vaccination. The sample's treatment or condition label, decoded: meningococcal conjugate vaccine given as trial control. The specimen comprised peripheral blood, sampled on day 0 of MenACWY control vaccination. These TCRs come from an adult in good health.

The V and J genes are TRBV19 and TRBJ2-1, with 15 nucleotides matching TRBD2. The germline V gene has CDR1 LNHDA and CDR2 SQIVND (reference sequence). CDR3 length equals 15 residues. V shed 5 bases, J shed 9 bases, and the junction held 5 bases outside the gene matches. CDR3 protein: CASSLGLAGGSEQFF. Written as DNA, the CDR3 is TGTGCCAGTAGTTTGGGACTAGCGGGAGGTAGTGAGCAGTTCTTC.

The chain is built from TRBV7-2 and TRBJ1-5; D call uncertain. V was shortened by 5 bases and J by 5 bases, with 10 bases between the two germline ends. The CDR3 runs to 13 residues. Germline V gene lookup returns CDR1 SGHTA and CDR2 FQGNSA. CDR3 bases: TGTGCCAGCAGCCCGGGAGTAGATCAGCCCCAGCATTTT. Its translation is CASSPGVDQPQHF.

The rearrangement links TRBV20-1 to TRBJ1-1; D is undetermined. V lost 3 bases, J lost 3 bases, and 2 bases lay in between. Germline values: CDR1 DFQATT, CDR2 SNEGSKA (reference sequence). The CDR3 runs to 10 residues. The CDR3 nucleotides are TGCAGTGCTAGGGACACTGAAGCTTTCTTT. It codes for CSARDTEAFF.

V and J are TRBV7-3 and TRBJ1-6; the D is unclear. From germline, CDR1 is SGHTA and CDR2 FQGTGA. V was trimmed by 0 bases and J by 5 bases, leaving 11 bases between them. This CDR3 has 16 residues. For the CDR3, the DNA is TGTGCCAGCAGCTTAACGGGTGGTCAGAATAATTCACCCCTCCACTTT. It encodes CASSLTGGQNNSPLHF.

V usage is TRBV7-9 and J usage is TRBJ2-3; 7 nucleotides match TRBD1. The CDR3 is 15 residues long. CDR1 and CDR2 (germline): SEHNR, FQNEAQ (reference sequence). The V gene end was trimmed by 6 bases and the J gene end by 2 bases; junction bases not matched to a gene: 8. CDR3 region: CASSSTGTDTDTQYF. CDR3 DNA sequence: TGTGCCAGCAGTTCAACCGGGACAGACACAGATACGCAGTATTTT.

The chain carries TRBV28 and TRBJ2-1; TRBD1 agrees at 10 bases. Unmatched junction bases numbered 9, after V lost 3 bases and J lost 4 bases. CDR3 length: 17 amino acids. Germline V CDR1 and CDR2: MDHEN, SYDVKM. CDR3 region: CASSFGLGTGVYNEQFF. In DNA form, the CDR3 reads TGTGCCAGCAGTTTCGGCCTTGGGACAGGGGTATACAATGAGCAGTTCTTC.

The chain carries TRBV7-8 and TRBJ1-6, with a weak D call TRBD1 (5 bases). The germline gives CDR1 SGHVS, CDR2 FQNEAQ. The CDR3 length is 19 residues. V lost 0 bases to trimming and J lost 7 bases, with 22 bases between them. The CDR3 DNA reads as TGTGCCAGCAGCTTAGCCGTCGCATTCGGGCAGGGCGACAATTCACCCCTCCACTTT. Its protein is CASSLAVAFGQGDNSPLHF.

The rearrangement links TRBV6-5 to TRBJ1-5; 7 bases match TRBD1. Germline CDR1 and CDR2: MNHEY and SVGAGI. The CDR3 length is 15 residues. Trimming cost V 6 bases and J 4 bases; bases outside gene matches: 9. CDR3: CASRPGTAENQPQHF. CDR3 DNA: TGTGCCAGCAGGCCCGGGACAGCCGAAAATCAGCCCCAGCATTTT.

The chain joins TRBV4-2 to TRBJ1-5, with 12 bases matching TRBD1. Germline trimming cut 0 bases from V and 15 bases from J; bases unmatched to any gene: 6. The germline CDR1 and CDR2 sequences are LGHNA and YNFKEQ. There are 14 residues in the CDR3. This CDR3 is CASSQDRDRGPRHF. The CDR3 region has the DNA TGTGCCAGCAGCCAAGATCGGGACAGGGGGCCGAGGCATTTT.

The chain has TRBV5-5 and TRBJ1-1; perhaps TRBD1 as D (5 bases). The CDR3 is made up of 15 amino acids. Trimming shortened V by 4 bases and J by 0 bases, and 13 bases separated the two germline ends. Germline V gene lookup returns CDR1 SGHKS and CDR2 YYEKEE (reference sequence). This CDR3 reads CASSTRQTLNTEAFF. The CDR3 nucleotides are TGTGCCAGCAGCACTCGACAGACTCTGAACACTGAAGCTTTCTTT. Full variable domain (missing parts from reference TRBV5-5 and TRBJ1-1): DAGVTQSPTHLIKTRGQQVTLRCSPISGHKSVSWYQQVLGQGPQFIFQYYEKEERGRGNFPDRFSARQFPNYSSELNVNALLLGDSALYLCASSTRQTLNTEAFFGQGTRLTVV.

The rearrangement joins TRBV4-1 to TRBJ1-2, with a weak D call TRBD1 (6 bases). Germline V gene sequence: CDR1 MGHRA, CDR2 YSYEKL. The CDR3 runs to 16 residues. V lost 1 base, J lost 4 bases, and 16 bases lay in between. The CDR3 here is CASSQAQRTETYGYTF. CDR3 in DNA: TGCGCCAGCAGCCAAGCCCAACGGACAGAAACCTATGGCTACACCTTC.

This clone has a single count. This chain joins TRBV10-3 and TRBJ1-1; maybe TRBD1 (5 bases). CDR3 size: 15 residues. From germline, CDR1 is ENHRY and CDR2 SYGVKD. The V end lost 2 bases, the J end lost 1 base, and 11 bases lay between the germline ends. For the CDR3, the DNA is TGTGCCATCAGTGAGCCCGGGGGTCGGAACACTGAAGCTTTCTTT. Translating gives CAISEPGGRNTEAFF.

The J gene is TRBJ1-2, the V gene TRBV9; possibly TRBD1 for D (5 bases). Trimming cost V 0 bases and J 5 bases, with 14 bases left between them. The germline V gene encodes CDR1 SGDLS and CDR2 YYNGEE. The CDR3 has 15 residues. CDR3 protein: CASSVAPGRQYGYTF. The DNA for the CDR3 is TGTGCCAGCAGCGTAGCTCCGGGGCGTCAGTATGGCTACACCTTC.

This chain links TRBV4-1 with TRBJ2-6; 7 bases agree with TRBD1. Per germline, CDR1 MGHRA and CDR2 YSYEKL. Trimming took 1 base from V and 5 from J; bases not matched to a gene: 14. CDR3 size: 19 residues. The CDR3 nucleotides read TGCGCCAGCAGCCAAGTAACCAAAGGGGGCCCGTCCTGGGCCAACGTCCTGACTTTC. Residues: CASSQVTKGGPSWANVLTF.

The chain joins TRBV24-1 to TRBJ2-3, with TRBD2 matching over 12 bases. V lost 4 bases, J lost 8 bases, and 9 bases stayed unmatched. Looked up from germline, CDR1 is KGHDR and CDR2 is SFDVKD. This CDR3 contains 16 residues. CDR3 protein: CATSELAGGPQGTQYF. The CDR3 DNA reads as TGTGCCACCAGTGAACTAGCGGGAGGCCCTCAGGGTACGCAGTATTTT.

In its sample, this clone was seen once. The V gene is TRBV5-1, the J gene TRBJ2-2, with 11 nucleotides matching TRBD1. Germline trimming cut 4 bases from V and 7 bases from J; bases unmatched to any gene: 6. This CDR3 contains 15 residues. Germline V CDR1 and CDR2: SGHRS, YFSETQ. DNA for the CDR3: TGCGCCAGCAGCCCTGGGACAGGGGGTGACGGGGAGCTGTTTTTT. It codes for CASSPGTGGDGELFF.

The chain has TRBV28 and TRBJ2-3, with D tentatively TRBD1 (8 bases). CDR1 and CDR2 (germline): MDHEN, SYDVKM. This CDR3 spans 15 amino acids. Trimming left V 7 bases short and J 1 base short, with 15 bases between. CDR3 nucleotides: TGTGCCAGCAAAACAGGGGGGGACGGCACAGATACGCAGTATTTT. Translation: CASKTGGDGTDTQYF.

J is TRBJ2-7 and V is TRBV7-9; D may correspond to TRBD1 or TRBD2 (5 bases each). Germline V gene lookup returns CDR1 SEHNR and CDR2 FQNEAQ (reference sequence). V was pared by 1 base and J by 0 bases, with 16 bases between. This CDR3 has 17 residues. CDR3 sequence (DNA): TGTGCCAGCAGCTTAGGGTTCTGGGACGTTAGCTCCTACGAGCAGTACTTC. It translates to CASSLGFWDVSSYEQYF.

This sequence joins TRBV14 and TRBJ1-1; TRBD1 agrees at 8 bases. CDR1 is SGHDN and CDR2 is FVKESK in the germline V gene. The junction had 10 bases not matched to a gene; V was cut back by 4 bases and J by 6 bases. The CDR3 runs to 15 residues. CDR3 protein: CASSRGRQGRPEAFF. For the CDR3, the DNA is TGTGCCAGCAGCCGAGGAAGACAGGGGCGACCTGAAGCTTTCTTT.

The CDR3 DNA is TGTGCCAGCAGTTCGTGGGAGGATGATGGCTACACCTTC. Translating it yields CASSSWEDDGYTF. This chain connects TRBV6-2 or TRBV6-3 to TRBJ1-2; the D is unclear. The germline V and J ends were trimmed by 4 bases and 6 bases, with 12 bases remaining between them. There are 13 residues in the CDR3. CDR1 and CDR2 (germline): MNHEY, SVGEGT.

The chain couples TRBV27 to TRBJ2-1; 12 nucleotides line up with TRBD2. Germline CDR1 reads MNHEY; CDR2 reads SMNVEV (reference sequence). V lost 6 bases to trimming and J lost 7 bases; unmatched junction nucleotides: 7. This CDR3 contains 15 residues. The DNA of the CDR3 is TGTGCCAGCAGAGATCTAGCGGGAGGGAGGAATGAGCAGTTCTTC. Translating gives CASRDLAGGRNEQFF.

The gene calls are TRBV11-3 and TRBJ2-3; D uncertain. Trimming stripped 0 bases from V and 0 bases from J, with 10 bases between. The CDR3 consists of 16 residues. Germline-derived CDR1 and CDR2 are SGHNT and YENEEA. The CDR3 loop is CASSLEYYSSTDTQYF. The CDR3 DNA is TGTGCCAGCAGCTTAGAATACTACTCCAGCACAGATACGCAGTATTTT. Drawing the rest from reference TRBV11-3 and TRBJ2-3, the complete variable domain is EAGVVQSPRYKIIEKKQPVAFWCNPISGHNTLYWYLQNLGQGPELLIRYENEEAVDDSQLPKDRFSAERLKGVDSTLKIQPAELGDSAVYLCASSLEYYSSTDTQYFGPGTRLTVL.